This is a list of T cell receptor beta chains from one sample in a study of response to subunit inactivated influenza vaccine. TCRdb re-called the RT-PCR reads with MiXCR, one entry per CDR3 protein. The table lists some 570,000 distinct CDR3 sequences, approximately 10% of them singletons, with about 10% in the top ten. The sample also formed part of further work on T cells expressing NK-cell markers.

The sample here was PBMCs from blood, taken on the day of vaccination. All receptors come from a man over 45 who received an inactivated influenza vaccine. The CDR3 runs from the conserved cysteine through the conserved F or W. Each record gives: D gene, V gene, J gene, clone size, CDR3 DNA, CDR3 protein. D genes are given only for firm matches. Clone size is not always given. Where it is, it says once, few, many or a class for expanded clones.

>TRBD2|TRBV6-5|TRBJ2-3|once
TGTGCCAGCACTCCGGGACTAGCGGAATTCGGGACAGATACGCAGTATTTT
CASTPGLAEFGTDTQYF
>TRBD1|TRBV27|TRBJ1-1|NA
TGTGCCAGCAGTATGACAGGGTTCACTGAAGCTTTCTTT
CASSMTGFTEAFF
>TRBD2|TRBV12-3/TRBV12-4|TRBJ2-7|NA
TGTGCCAGCAGTAAAGGACTAGCGGGAGGGCAAGACGAGCAGTACTTC
CASSKGLAGGQDEQYF
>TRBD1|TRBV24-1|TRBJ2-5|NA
TGTGCCACCAGTGAAGGCAGGGGGATAGAGACCCAGTACTTC
CATSEGRGIETQYF
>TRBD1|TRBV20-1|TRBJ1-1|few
TGCAGTGCTAGAGGCGACAGGGGTGGGGCTGAAGCTTTCTTT
CSARGDRGGAEAFF
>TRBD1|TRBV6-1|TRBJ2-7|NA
TGTGCCAGCAGTAATAACAGGGGAATAGGCTCCTACGAGCAGTACTTC
CASSNNRGIGSYEQYF
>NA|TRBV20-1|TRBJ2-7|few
TGCAGTGCTAGCGGTTACTACGAGCAGTACTTC
CSASGYYEQYF
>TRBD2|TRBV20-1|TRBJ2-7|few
TGCAGTGCTAGAGGGGTAGCGGGAGGTTGGAACGACGAGCAGTACTTC
CSARGVAGGWNDEQYF
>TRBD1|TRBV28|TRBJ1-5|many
TGTGCCAGCAGTCTCGGCGAAGCTGGGACAGGGAGGCGTCAGCCCCAGCATTTT
CASSLGEAGTGRRQPQHF
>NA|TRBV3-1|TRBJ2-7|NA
TGTGCCAGCAGCCACAGAAGGACAAACCAGCTCTACGAGCAGTACTTC
CASSHRRTNQLYEQYF
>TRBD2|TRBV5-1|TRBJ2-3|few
TGCGCCAGCAGCTTGGCCCTAGCGGGAGCTCCAGATACGCAGTATTTT
CASSLALAGAPDTQYF
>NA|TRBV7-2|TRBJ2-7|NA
TGTGCCAGCAGCTTAGAGTTTGGGCAGGGCTACGAGCAGTACTTC
CASSLEFGQGYEQYF
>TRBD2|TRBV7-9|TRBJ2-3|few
TGTGCCAGCAGCTTAGGTGCTAGCGGGAGTGGCACAGATACGCAGTATTTT
CASSLGASGSGTDTQYF
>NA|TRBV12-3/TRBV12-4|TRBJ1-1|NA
TGTGCCAGCAGCGTCACAGGGTTTACTGAAGCTTTCTTT
CASSVTGFTEAFF
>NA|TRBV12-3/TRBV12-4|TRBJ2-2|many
TGTGCCAGCAGTTTCGGGTCCGCGAACACCGGGGAGCTGTTTTTT
CASSFGSANTGELFF
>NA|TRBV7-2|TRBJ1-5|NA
TGTGCCAGCAGCTTGAAGGCTCTTAGCAATCAGCCCCAGCATTTT
CASSLKALSNQPQHF
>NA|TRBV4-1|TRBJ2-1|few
TGCGCCAGCAGCCAAGAATCGGGGCGGATCAATGAGCAGTTCTTC
CASSQESGRINEQFF
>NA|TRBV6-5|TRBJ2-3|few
TGTGCCAGCAGTTACTCAGGGTCAGCAGATACGCAGTATTTT
CASSYSGSADTQYF
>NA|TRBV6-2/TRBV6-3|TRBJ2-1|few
TGTGCCAGCAGAGAAGGAAGCTCCTACAATGAGCAGTTCTTC
CASREGSSYNEQFF
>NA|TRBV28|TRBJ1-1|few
TGTGCCAGCAGTTCCGGGACATTTAACACTGAAGCTTTCTTT
CASSSGTFNTEAFF
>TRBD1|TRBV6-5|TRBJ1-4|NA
TGTGCCAGCAGTTATACCCGACAGGGAAATGAAAAACTGTTTTTT
CASSYTRQGNEKLFF
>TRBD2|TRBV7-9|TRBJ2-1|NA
TGTGCCAGCAGCTTCGGACTAGATCTGGATGAGCAGTTCTTC
CASSFGLDLDEQFF
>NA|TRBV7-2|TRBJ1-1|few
TGTGCCAGCAGCTTAGTGGCACGGGCGAACACTGAAGCTTTCTTT
CASSLVARANTEAFF
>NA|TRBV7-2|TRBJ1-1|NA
TGTGCCAGCAGCTTCCTTCGATCCCGGAGCACTGAAGCTTTCTTT
CASSFLRSRSTEAFF
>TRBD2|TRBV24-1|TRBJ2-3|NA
TGTGCCACCAGTGATTTTGCGGGAGAGCTCACAGATACGCAGTATTTT
CATSDFAGELTDTQYF
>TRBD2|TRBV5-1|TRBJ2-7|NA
TGCGCCAGCAGCTTGGTGGCTAGCGGGGACTCCGAGCAGTACTTC
CASSLVASGDSEQYF
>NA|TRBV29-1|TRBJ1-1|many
TGCAGCGTAAAGGTCTTACACACTGAAGCTTTCTTT
CSVKVLHTEAFF
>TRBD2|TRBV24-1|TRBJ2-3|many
TGTGCCACCTCTAGCGGGAGTCCAGATACGCAGTATTTT
CATSSGSPDTQYF
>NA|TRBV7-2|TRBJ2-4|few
TGTGCCAGCAGCACACCTCGAGGGATCGAGGCCAAAAACATTCAGTACTTC
CASSTPRGIEAKNIQYF
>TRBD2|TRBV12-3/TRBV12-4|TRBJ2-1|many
TGTGCCAGCAGGCCAAAGGGACTAAACAATGAGCAGTTCTTC
CASRPKGLNNEQFF
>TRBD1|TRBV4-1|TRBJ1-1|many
TGCGCCAGCAGCCAATATCGAACGGGACAGCGGAACACTGAAGCTTTCTTT
CASSQYRTGQRNTEAFF
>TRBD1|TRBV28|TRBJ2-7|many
TGTGCCAGCAGTTTCTCCGGGACAGGGTCCTACGAGCAGTACTTC
CASSFSGTGSYEQYF
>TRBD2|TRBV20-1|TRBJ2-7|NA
TGCAGTGCTAGAGATTGGCTAGCGGGACACTACGAGCAGTACTTC
CSARDWLAGHYEQYF
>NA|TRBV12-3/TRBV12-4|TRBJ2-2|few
TGTGCCAGCAGTTTACAGGGGGGGCGCACCGGGGAGCTGTTTTTT
CASSLQGGRTGELFF
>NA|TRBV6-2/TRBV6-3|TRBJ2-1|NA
TGTGCCAGCAGTTACCCCTCGCCCTCCTACAATGAGCAGTTCTTC
CASSYPSPSYNEQFF
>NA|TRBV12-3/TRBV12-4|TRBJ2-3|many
TGTGCCAGCAGTTTTGGGGATACAGATACGCAGTATTTT
CASSFGDTDTQYF
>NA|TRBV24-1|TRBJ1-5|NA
TGTGCCACCAGTGATTTGGGGGGCAGTCAGCCCCAGCATTTT
CATSDLGGSQPQHF
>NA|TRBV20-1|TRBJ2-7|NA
TGCAGTTACCCCGCCAGGGGTCGGCTCGAGCAGTACTTC
CSYPARGRLEQYF
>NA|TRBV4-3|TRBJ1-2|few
TGCGCCAGCAGCCAAGATACGGAAGGTTCTGGCTACACCTTC
CASSQDTEGSGYTF
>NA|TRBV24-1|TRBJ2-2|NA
TGTGCCACCAGGAGGGAGACAGCGAACACCGGGGAGCTGTTTTTT
CATRRETANTGELFF